This T cell receptor beta chain was sequenced for a study of metastatic and nonmetastatic thyroid tumors. Study-wide background: Repertoire comparisons spanned blood and tumor or nodule tissue from malignant and benign thyroid patients. Findings and caveats of the study: The reported finding was significantly higher TCR beta diversity in malignant thyroid tumors relative to benign nodules, in blood and tumor.

Note on this clone: Antigen specificity is unknown.

Trimming removed 8 bases from V and 2 bases from J; junction bases left unmatched: 12. This CDR3 has 16 residues. Germline V lookup: CDR1 SGHAT, CDR2 FQNNGV. Methods used by the authors: A classifier of distant metastasis in papillary thyroid cancer was built from CDR3 differences (across clinicopathological groups). Via MiXCR, TCRdb re-called the PCR reads. The V and J calls, along with clone size, are taken from TCRdb and not from the paper's own processing. The data contain roughly 48,000 clones, around 20% of them seen just once; the ten biggest clones take up about 3.8%. Prior to thyroid surgery, none of the patients had received any treatment.

The rearrangement joins TRBV11-2 to TRBJ2-1; 7 bases fit TRBD2. This receptor was identified in a male donor with papillary thyroid cancer or a benign thyroid nodule (not recorded which). Some clones in this sample may be carry-over from other donors' samples. The sequenced sample consisted of blood. CDR3 residues: CASSPPSSGAYNEQFF. CDR3 DNA sequence: TGTGCCAGCTCACCACCTTCAAGCGGGGCCTACAATGAGCAGTTCTTC. The full variable domain, completed using reference TRBV11-2 and TRBJ2-1, is EAGVAQSPRYKIIEKRQSVAFWCNPISGHATLYWYQQILGQGPKLLIQFQNNGVVDDSQLPKDRFSAERLKGVDSTLKIQPAKLEDSAVYLCASSPPSSGAYNEQFFGPGTRLTVL.